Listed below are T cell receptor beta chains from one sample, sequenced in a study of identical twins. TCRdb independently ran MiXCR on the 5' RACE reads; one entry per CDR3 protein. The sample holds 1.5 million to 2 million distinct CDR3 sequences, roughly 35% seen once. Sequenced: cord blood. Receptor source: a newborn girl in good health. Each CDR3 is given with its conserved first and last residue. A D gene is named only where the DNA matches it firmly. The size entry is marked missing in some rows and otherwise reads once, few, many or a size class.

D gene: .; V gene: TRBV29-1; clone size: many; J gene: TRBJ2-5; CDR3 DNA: TGCAGCGTCCCCGACGTGGAGTTCCAAGAGACCCAGTACTTC; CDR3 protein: CSVPDVEFQETQYF
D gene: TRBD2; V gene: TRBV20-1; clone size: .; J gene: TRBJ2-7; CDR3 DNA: TGCAGTGCTAGGGGACTAGCGGGAGGGAACGAGCAGTACTTC; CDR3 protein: CSARGLAGGNEQYF
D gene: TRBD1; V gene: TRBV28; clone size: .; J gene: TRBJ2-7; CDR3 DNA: TGTGCCAGCATCATTCTAGGGACAGGGGGCTCCTACGAGCAGTACTTC; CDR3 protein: CASIILGTGGSYEQYF
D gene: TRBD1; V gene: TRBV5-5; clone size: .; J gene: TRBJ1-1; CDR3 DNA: TGTGCCAGCAGCTTGGCTGGGGCAGGGGGCCTATCGAACACTGAAGCTTTCTTT; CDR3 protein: CASSLAGAGGLSNTEAFF
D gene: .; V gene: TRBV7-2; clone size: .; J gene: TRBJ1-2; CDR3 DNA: TGTGCCAGCAGCTTGTTGGAGTACGGGGGCCCTGGCTACACCTTC; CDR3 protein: CASSLLEYGGPGYTF
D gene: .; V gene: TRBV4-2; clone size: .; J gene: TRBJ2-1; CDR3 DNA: TGTGCCAGCAGCCAAGCCGGGGTGAAGTACAATGAGCAGTTCTTC; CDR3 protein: CASSQAGVKYNEQFF
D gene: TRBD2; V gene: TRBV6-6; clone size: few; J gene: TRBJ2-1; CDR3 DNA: TGTGCCAGCAGTTACGACCGGACTAGGGGCTACAATGAGCAGTTCTTC; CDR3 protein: CASSYDRTRGYNEQFF
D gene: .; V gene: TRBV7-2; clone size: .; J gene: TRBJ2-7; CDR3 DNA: TGTGCCAGCAGCTCACAGTATGTGGGCCAACCACCTAATGAGCAGTACTTC; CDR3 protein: CASSSQYVGQPPNEQYF
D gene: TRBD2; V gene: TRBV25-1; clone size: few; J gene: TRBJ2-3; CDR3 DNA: TGTGCCAGCAGTGAATCCCAAAGCGGGAGGGGTGAGGATACGCAGTATTTT; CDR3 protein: CASSESQSGRGEDTQYF
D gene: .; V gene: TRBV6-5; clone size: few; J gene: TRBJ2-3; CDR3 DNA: TGTGCCAGCAGTTACTCGCTAGTTCCTAGCACAGATACGCAGTATTTT; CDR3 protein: CASSYSLVPSTDTQYF
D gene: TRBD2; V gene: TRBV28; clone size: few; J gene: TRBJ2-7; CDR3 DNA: TGTGCCAGCAGTTTACATCCCGGGACTAGCTCCTACGAGCAGTACTTC; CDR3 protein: CASSLHPGTSSYEQYF
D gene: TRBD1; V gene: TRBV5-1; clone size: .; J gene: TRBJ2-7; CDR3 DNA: TGCGCCAGCAGCTTGGCCCCGGACAGGGTCGTACCCTACGAGCAGTACTTC; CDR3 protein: CASSLAPDRVVPYEQYF
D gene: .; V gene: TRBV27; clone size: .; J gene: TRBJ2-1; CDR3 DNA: TGTGCCAGCAGTTTATCCCCCCTTGCTGAGCAGTTCTTC; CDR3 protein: CASSLSPLAEQFF
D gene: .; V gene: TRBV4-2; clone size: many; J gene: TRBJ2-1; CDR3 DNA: TGTGCCAGCAGCCCTCCGGGACCCACTTACAATGAGCAGTTCTTC; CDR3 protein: CASSPPGPTYNEQFF
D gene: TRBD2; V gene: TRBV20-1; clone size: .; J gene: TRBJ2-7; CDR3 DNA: TGCAGTGCTAGGGGACTAGCGGGGGTTGGGTCCTACGAGCAGTACTTC; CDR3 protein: CSARGLAGVGSYEQYF
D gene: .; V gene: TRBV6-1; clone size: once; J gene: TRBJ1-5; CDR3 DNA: TGTGCCAGCAGACCAAGTCTCCTCCTCGATCAGCCCCAGCATTTT; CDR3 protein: CASRPSLLLDQPQHF
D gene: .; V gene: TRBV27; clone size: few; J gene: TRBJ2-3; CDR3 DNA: TGTGCCAGCAGCCCTTGGGGCGAAGGCGAGGGTACGCAGTATTTT; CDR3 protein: CASSPWGEGEGTQYF
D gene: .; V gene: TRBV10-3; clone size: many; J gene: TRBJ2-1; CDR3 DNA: TGTGCCATCAGTGAGCGACCATACAATGAGCAGTTCTTC; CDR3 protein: CAISERPYNEQFF
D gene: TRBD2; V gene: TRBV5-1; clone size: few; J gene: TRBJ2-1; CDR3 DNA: TGCGCCAGCAGCTTGGGAAGCGGGAGCCAGTCAGGGGAGCAGTTCTTC; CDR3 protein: CASSLGSGSQSGEQFF
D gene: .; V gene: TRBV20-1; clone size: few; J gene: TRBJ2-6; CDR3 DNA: TGCAGTGCTAGAGATGAAAACCCCTCTGGGGCCAACGTCCTGACTTTC; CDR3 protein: CSARDENPSGANVLTF
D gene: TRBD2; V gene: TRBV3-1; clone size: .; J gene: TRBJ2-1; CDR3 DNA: TGTGCCAGCAGCCAAGAGGGGAGGGGTAAGAAGACCCAGTTCTTC; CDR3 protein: CASSQEGRGKKTQFF
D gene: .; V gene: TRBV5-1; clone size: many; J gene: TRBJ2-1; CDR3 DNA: TGCGCCAGCAGCTTGTCTGGGATCGGAGGCGATGAGCAGTTCTTC; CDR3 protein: CASSLSGIGGDEQFF
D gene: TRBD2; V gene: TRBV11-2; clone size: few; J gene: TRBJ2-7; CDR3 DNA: TGTGCCAGCAGCTTAGCTCCCTCGACTAGCGGAGCTTACGAGCAGTACTTC; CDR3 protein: CASSLAPSTSGAYEQYF
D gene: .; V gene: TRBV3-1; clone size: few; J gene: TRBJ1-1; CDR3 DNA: TGTGCCAGCAGCCCCCAAGACAGGCGGAACACTGAAGCTTTCTTT; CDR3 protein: CASSPQDRRNTEAFF
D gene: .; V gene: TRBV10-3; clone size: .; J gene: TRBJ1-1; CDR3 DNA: TGTGCCATCAGTGGGTCCCGGGAGTCGAACACTGAAGCTTTCTTT; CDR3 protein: CAISGSRESNTEAFF
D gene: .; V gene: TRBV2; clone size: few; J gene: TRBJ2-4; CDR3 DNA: TGTGCCAGCAGTGAGGCAGGGGACATTCAGTACTTC; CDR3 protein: CASSEAGDIQYF
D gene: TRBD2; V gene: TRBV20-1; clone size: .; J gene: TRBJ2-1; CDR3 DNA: TGCAGTGCTCCCCTTTCGGGGCGGGAGTTGAATGAGCAGTTCTTC; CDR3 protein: CSAPLSGRELNEQFF
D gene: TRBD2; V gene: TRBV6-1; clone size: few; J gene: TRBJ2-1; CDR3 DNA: TGTGCCAGCAGTAGCGGGAGCCTTACGGCGTACAATGAGCAGTTCTTC; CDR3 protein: CASSSGSLTAYNEQFF
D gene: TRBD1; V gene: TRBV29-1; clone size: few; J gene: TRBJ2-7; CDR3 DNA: TGCAGCGTTACGGCGGGACAGGGCTACGAGCAGTACTTC; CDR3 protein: CSVTAGQGYEQYF
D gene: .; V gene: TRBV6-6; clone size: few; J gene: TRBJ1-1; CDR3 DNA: TGTGCCAGCAGTTGCTCGAGAGAGGTGAACACTGAAGCTTTCTTT; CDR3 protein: CASSCSREVNTEAFF
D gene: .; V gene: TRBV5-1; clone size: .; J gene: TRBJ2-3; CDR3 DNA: TGCGCCAGCAGCGCGAACTCCCGCACAGATACGCAGTATTTT; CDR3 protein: CASSANSRTDTQYF
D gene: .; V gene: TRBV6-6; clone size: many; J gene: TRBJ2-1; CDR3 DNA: TGTGCCAGCAGTTCCACGACCCGGCCCTCCAACAATGAGCAGTTCTTC; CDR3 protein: CASSSTTRPSNNEQFF
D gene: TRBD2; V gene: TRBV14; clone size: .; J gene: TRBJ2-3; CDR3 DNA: TGTGCCAGCAGCCACGGACTAGCGGGAGGCCCTGCGCAGTATTTT; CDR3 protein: CASSHGLAGGPAQYF
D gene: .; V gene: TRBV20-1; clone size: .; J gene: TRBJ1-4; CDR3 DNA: TGCAGTGCTAGCTTTGCAGGGATTCCTAATGAAAAACTGTTTTTT; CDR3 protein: CSASFAGIPNEKLFF
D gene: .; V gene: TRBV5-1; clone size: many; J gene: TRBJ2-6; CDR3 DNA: TGCGCCAGCAGCTTCACACAACTAGTGTCTGGGGCCAACGTCCTGACTTTC; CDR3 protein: CASSFTQLVSGANVLTF
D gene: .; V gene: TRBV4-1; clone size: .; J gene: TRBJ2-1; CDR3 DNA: TGCGCCAGCAGCCCAGGGGCTATCTACAATGAGCAGTTCTTC; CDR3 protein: CASSPGAIYNEQFF
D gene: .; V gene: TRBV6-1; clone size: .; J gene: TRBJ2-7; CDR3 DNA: TGTGCCAGCCACAGGGCACGCTACGAGCAGTACTTC; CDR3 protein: CASHRARYEQYF
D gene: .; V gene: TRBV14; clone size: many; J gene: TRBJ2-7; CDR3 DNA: TGTGCCAGCAGCCAAGTGACTATCGTTTCCTACGAGCAGTACTTC; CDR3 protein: CASSQVTIVSYEQYF
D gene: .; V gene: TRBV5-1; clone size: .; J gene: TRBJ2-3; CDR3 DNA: TGCGCCAGCACCGGGACGTACCGGGATACGCAGTATTTT; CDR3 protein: CASTGTYRDTQYF
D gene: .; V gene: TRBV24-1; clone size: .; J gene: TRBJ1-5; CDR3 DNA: TGTGCCACCAGTGATCCCCGGGACGGCAATCAGCCCCAGCATTTT; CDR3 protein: CATSDPRDGNQPQHF